These 25 T cell receptor beta chains share one sample of origin, sequenced in a study of cytomegalovirus exposure and HLA in healthy donors. The PCR made use of 60 Vbeta and 13 Jbeta primers. Sequencing was performed with immunoSEQ multiplex PCR; in TCRdb, only in-frame clones are kept and a portion is missing. The data show 150,000 or so clones, 60% to 80% seen once. Sequencing used PBMCs. These receptors all come from a man in his forties in good health and CMV-seropositive.

V usage is TRBV27 and J usage is TRBJ2-2, with 10 bases fitting TRBD1. Germline V gene sequence: CDR1 MNHEY, CDR2 SMNVEV (reference sequence). This CDR3 contains 17 residues. J was trimmed by 1 base and V by 6 bases; bases with no gene match: 8. Here the CDR3 reads CASSPGQGRGNTGELFF. Here the CDR3 DNA reads TGTGCCAGCAGCCCGGGACAGGGGAGAGGGAACACCGGGGAGCTGTTTTTT.

The chain joins TRBV6-1 to TRBJ1-5, with D possibly matching TRBD1 (5 bases). Trimming removed 5 bases at V and 7 bases at J, with 15 bases between. Germline V gene lookup returns CDR1 MNHNS and CDR2 SASEGT. The CDR3 consists of 14 residues. This CDR3 reads CASSLSGPGQPQHF. In nucleotides, the CDR3 is TGTGCCAGCAGTCTATCAGGGCCCGGGCAGCCCCAGCATTTT.

This chain connects TRBV6-1 to TRBJ2-5; 11 nucleotides line up with TRBD1. The germline V gene encodes CDR1 MNHNS and CDR2 SASEGT. This CDR3 spans 15 amino acids. The ends lost 1 base at V and 5 bases at J; junction bases unmatched: 3. The CDR3 DNA reads TGTGCCAGCAGTGAAGGGGGGGACAGGGGGGAGACCCAGTACTTC. It encodes CASSEGGDRGETQYF.

The rearrangement joins TRBV9 to TRBJ2-3, with 8 bases lining up with TRBD2. With 1 base clipped from V and 3 bases from J, the junction kept 10 bases outside the gene matches. Germline V CDR1 and CDR2: SGDLS, YYNGEE. This CDR3 spans 17 amino acids. CDR3 sequence reads: CASSVFVAGLGTDTQYF. The CDR3 DNA reads as TGTGCCAGCAGCGTATTTGTAGCGGGACTTGGGACAGATACGCAGTATTTT.

This clone was seen a single time. CDR3 in DNA: TGCAGCGTTGACGACAGGGTGGATACGCAGTATTTT. It yields the protein CSVDDRVDTQYF. The chain carries TRBV29-1 and TRBJ2-3; 7 nucleotides agree with TRBD1. Germline lookup yields CDR1 SQVTM and CDR2 ANQGSEA. V shed 3 bases, J shed 6 bases, and the junction held 3 bases outside the gene matches. The CDR3 extends over 12 amino acids.

The V and J genes are TRBV5-1 and TRBJ1-3, with 7 nucleotides matching TRBD1. Germline CDR1 SGHRS, CDR2 YFSETQ. V trimming: 0 bases; J trimming: 0 bases; junction bases outside the gene matches: 6. The CDR3 contains 17 residues. Here the CDR3 DNA reads TGCGCCAGCAGCTTGGCCTTGACAGGGAACTCTGGAAACACCATATATTTT. Residues: CASSLALTGNSGNTIYF.

This clone appeared a few times. The gene calls are TRBV11-3 and TRBJ2-1, with no clear D. The V and J ends lost 1 base and 0 bases respectively, with 16 bases between them. The CDR3 spans 18 residues. Germline V gives CDR1 SGHNT, CDR2 YENEEA. The DNA for the CDR3 is TGTGCCAGCAGCTTAGCTAAGTTGGGCCTCAGCTCCTACAATGAGCAGTTCTTC. This gives the protein CASSLAKLGLSSYNEQFF.

The chain carries TRBV5-1 and TRBJ2-1; 7 bases map to TRBD2. The ends lost 0 bases at V and 8 bases at J; junction bases unmatched: 11. CDR1 and CDR2 (germline): SGHRS, YFSETQ. The CDR3 length is 16 residues. The CDR3: CASSLATGGGMYEQFF. Written as DNA, the CDR3 is TGCGCCAGCAGCTTGGCCACGGGAGGAGGAATGTATGAGCAGTTCTTC.

This clone occurred once. The chain employs TRBV5-6 and TRBJ2-2; TRBD2 agrees at 9 bases. This CDR3 has 17 residues. Germline assignment: CDR1 SGHDT and CDR2 YYEEEE. J lost 2 bases, V lost 0 bases, and 5 bases had no gene match. The CDR3 DNA is TGTGCCAGCAGCTTGGCGGCCGGGACTAGCAACACCGGGGAGCTGTTTTTT. It is translated as CASSLAAGTSNTGELFF.

The chain employs TRBV18 and TRBJ2-3, with TRBD2 matching 9 bases. The germline gives CDR1 KGHSH, CDR2 LQKENI. Germline trimming cut 2 bases from V and 5 bases from J; bases unmatched to any gene: 8. The CDR3 length is 16 residues. For the CDR3, the DNA is TGTGCCAGCTCACCAATCCTAGCGGGATCGGGAGATACGCAGTATTTT. It codes for CASSPILAGSGDTQYF.

The chain joins TRBV29-1 to TRBJ2-7; 15 bases line up with TRBD2. The junction had 10 bases not matched to a gene; V was cut back by 6 bases and J by 4 bases. CDR3 length: 16 residues. In germline, CDR1 is SQVTM, CDR2 ANQGSEA. CDR3 nucleotides: TGCAGCGTGTGGACTAGCGGGAGGGCCGGTTGGTACGAGCAGTACTTC. Amino acids: CSVWTSGRAGWYEQYF.

The V gene is TRBV27, the J gene TRBJ2-1, with TRBD2 identical over 8 bases. The J segment lost 8 bases and the V segment lost 2 bases, leaving 11 bases of the junction unmatched. Germline lookup yields CDR1 MNHEY and CDR2 SMNVEV (reference sequence). CDR3 length: 16 residues. For the CDR3, the DNA is TGTGCCAGCAGTTTAGGGCTAGCGGGCGGGGTTGATGAGCAGTTCTTC. Translated, it gives CASSLGLAGGVDEQFF.

V usage is TRBV5-1 and J usage is TRBJ2-1; D might be TRBD1 (6 bases). Per germline, CDR1 SGHRS and CDR2 YFSETQ. The CDR3 totals 16 residues. Trimming stripped 1 base from V and 6 bases from J, with 17 bases between. The CDR3 DNA reads as TGCGCCAGCAGCTTGTCCCCACAGGGCTTGGGCAATGAGCAGTTCTTC. Its translation: CASSLSPQGLGNEQFF.

The chain joins TRBV1 to TRBJ2-2; the DNA was not compared with TRBD2, the D call given in the table. TRBV1 is reported as a pseudogene. The CDR3 covers 18 residues. The CDR3 loop is CTSTNLGLAGVNTGELFF. In DNA form, the CDR3 reads TGCACCAGCACCAACCTGGGACTAGCGGGAGTTAATACCGGGGAGCTGTTTTTT.

The rearrangement uses TRBV9 and TRBJ1-5, with 7 positions matching TRBD1. The CDR3 totals 14 residues. Germline V CDR1 and CDR2: SGDLS, YYNGEE. The ends lost 3 bases at V and 6 bases at J; junction bases unmatched: 6. CDR3 in amino acids: CASSADRVGQPQHF. The CDR3, as DNA: TGTGCCAGCAGCGCCGACAGGGTGGGTCAGCCCCAGCATTTT.

Concerning this clone: The same CDR3 also results from other DNA sequences found in this sample. This chain uses TRBV9 with TRBJ2-5; possible D gene TRBD1, 5 bases. CDR1 is SGDLS and CDR2 is YYNGEE in the germline V gene. The CDR3 is 14 residues long. Trimming took 3 bases from V and 5 from J, leaving 14 bases between them. CDR3 coding DNA: TGTGCCAGCAGCGGAGCCCCGCAGGGTGAGACCCAGTACTTC. Residues: CASSGAPQGETQYF.

This clone was detected only a few times. The chain uses TRBV21-1 and TRBJ2-7; the D segment call TRBD2 is taken from the table without a DNA check. TRBV21-1 is a pseudogene locus. This CDR3 contains 15 residues. The CDR3 here is CASSSGLAGVHEQYF. The CDR3 region has the DNA TGTGCCAGCAGCAGCGGACTAGCGGGAGTTCACGAGCAGTACTTC.

This clone was seen a few times. The V call is TRBV11-2, the J call TRBJ2-1; unclear D gene. Germline loops: CDR1 SGHAT, CDR2 FQNNGV. Between the trimmed V and J ends, which lost 3 bases and 7 bases, there was a span of 10 bases. The CDR3 is 13 amino acids. CDR3 coding DNA: TGTGCCAGCAGCTTGCGTCTAGAGAATGAGCAGTTCTTC. Its translation is CASSLRLENEQFF.

This clone was recorded only once. The chain combines TRBV29-1 with TRBJ1-3; weak D call: TRBD1 (5 bases). V lost 5 bases, J lost 0 bases, and 11 bases lay in between. The CDR3 consists of 14 residues. Germline CDR1 is SQVTM and CDR2 is ANQGSEA. As DNA, the CDR3 is TGCAGCGTTTTGGGGCAGCTCTCTGGAAACACCATATATTTT. Translation: CSVLGQLSGNTIYF.

The CDR3 sequence is CASSPPITGTGLARENIQYF. CDR3 bases: TGTGCCAGCTCACCGCCTATTACAGGGACGGGGTTAGCGAGGGAAAACATTCAGTACTTC. This rearrangement joins TRBV18 to TRBJ2-4; perhaps TRBD1 as D (6 bases). The CDR3 loop spans 20 amino acids. Germline V gene lookup returns CDR1 KGHSH and CDR2 LQKENI. V lost 3 bases and J 5 bases, leaving 29 bases between the germline ends.

V is TRBV27 and J is TRBJ1-5; D gene unclear. The germline V and J ends were trimmed by 0 bases and 2 bases, with 8 bases remaining between them. CDR1 is MNHEY and CDR2 is SMNVEV in the germline V gene (reference sequence). The CDR3 runs to 15 residues. CDR3 in DNA: TGTGCCAGCAGTTTATCTTGGGCTGGCAATCAGCCCCAGCATTTT. Protein product: CASSLSWAGNQPQHF.

This clone showed up just once. V and J are TRBV6-6 and TRBJ2-7; TRBD2 might be the D (6 bases). The V end lost 6 bases, the J end lost 2 bases, and 17 bases lay between the germline ends. CDR1 and CDR2 from the germline V gene are MNHNY and SVGAGI (reference sequence). This CDR3 is built from 15 residues. CDR3 region: CASSLGGGRAYEQYF. The CDR3, as DNA: TGTGCCAGCAGCCTCGGGGGAGGCAGGGCCTACGAGCAGTACTTC.

The chain is built from TRBV12-5 and TRBJ2-1, with 8 bases identical to TRBD1. CDR1 is LGHNT and CDR2 is FRNRAP in the germline V gene. The CDR3 totals 13 residues. J gave up 6 bases and V 6 bases, and 4 bases lay outside the gene matches. Here the CDR3 reads CASGTGVPNEQFF. In DNA, the CDR3 is TGTGCTAGTGGGACAGGGGTCCCCAATGAGCAGTTCTTC.

This clone showed up just a few times. The J gene is TRBJ2-1, the V gene TRBV9; 7 bases agree with TRBD2. The V gene's germline CDR1 is SGDLS and CDR2 YYNGEE. CDR3 size: 15 residues. Trimming at V came to 4 bases and at J to 2 bases, leaving 6 bases not matched to a gene. CDR3: CASSPQREPYNEQFF. Here the CDR3 DNA reads TGTGCCAGCAGCCCCCAGCGGGAACCCTACAATGAGCAGTTCTTC. Full variable domain (missing parts from reference TRBV9 and TRBJ2-1): DSGVTQTPKHLITATGQRVTLRCSPRSGDLSVYWYQQSLDQGLQFLIQYYNGEERAKGNILERFSAQQFPDLHSELNLSSLELGDSALYFCASSPQREPYNEQFFGPGTRLTVL.

The table lists this clone with a few counts. This chain links TRBV5-1 with TRBJ2-5; D is unclear. The CDR3 spans 14 residues. The ends were cut back, 3 bases at V and 1 base at J, with 10 bases in the middle. Germline-derived CDR1 and CDR2 are SGHRS and YFSETQ. CDR3 bases: TGCGCCAGCAGCTACTTCGGTACCCAAGAGACCCAGTACTTC. This translates into CASSYFGTQETQYF.